The rows below give T cell receptor beta chains drawn from one sample of a study of CD4 T cells in relation to SARS-CoV-2 and coronaviruses. No antigens are known for them. This table comes from immunoSEQ multiplex PCR, and its TCRdb copy is limited to in-frame clones, with some not included. The sample holds 35,000 to 50,000 clones; more than 65% are singletons and the top ten take over 1.1%. Sequencing used naive CD4+ T cells from PBMCs, cultured in vitro. Every receptor here comes from an adult with COVID-19. Both conserved end residues are part of each CDR3. D genes are given only for firm matches.

d_call | j_call | v_call | cdr3_nt | cdr3_aa
NA | TRBJ2-7 | TRBV5-1 | TGCGCCAGCAGCTTGGGCGAGTACAGGGCTTCCTACGAGCAGTACTTC | CASSLGEYRASYEQYF
NA | TRBJ1-2 | TRBV20-1 | TGCAGTGCTAGTGGACGCAGGGGTCGAGGGTATGGCTACACCTTC | CSASGRRGRGYGYTF
NA | TRBJ2-1 | TRBV7-9 | TGTGCCAGCAGTACACAGATAGCGACCTCCTACAATGAGCAGTTCTTC | CASSTQIATSYNEQFF
TRBD2 | TRBJ2-1 | TRBV3-1/TRBV3-2 | TGTGCCAGCAGCCGGGGACTAGCGGGAGCCGGATCCTACAATGAGCAGTTCTTC | CASSRGLAGAGSYNEQFF
NA | TRBJ2-5 | TRBV6-5 | TGTGCCAGCAGAAGACTCCAGGCGTACCAAGAGACCCAGTACTTC | CASRRLQAYQETQYF
TRBD2 | TRBJ2-1 | TRBV6-2/TRBV6-3 | TGTGCCAGCAGTGACCGACTAGCGGTGGGATACAATGAGCAGTTCTTC | CASSDRLAVGYNEQFF
NA | TRBJ1-2 | TRBV7-9 | TGTGCCAGCAGCCCTGTGGGGGAATATGGCTACACCTTC | CASSPVGEYGYTF
NA | TRBJ2-1 | TRBV5-1 | TGCGCCAGCAGTTCTGCTACCGGGGGTAGCTCCTACAATGAGCAGTTCTTC | CASSSATGGSSYNEQFF
TRBD2 | TRBJ2-3 | TRBV18 | TGTGCCAGCTCACCAAACCGGGGGGGCACAGATACGCAGTATTTT | CASSPNRGGTDTQYF
NA | TRBJ1-6 | TRBV4-1 | TGCGCCAGCAGCCAAGAGTGGGGGGGAACCTATAATTCACCCCTCCACTTT | CASSQEWGGTYNSPLHF